Sequencing of this T cell receptor (beta chain) was carried out in a study of beta chain features in type 1 diabetes. Study at large: Healthy donors, compared against patients, showed similar age, gender and cell yields.

Sort purity for all populations was recorded as exceeding 98%. This clone was counted only a few times. What it binds is not known. Whole-study results and caveats: Type 1 diabetes patients had TCRB CDR3s that were shorter (moderately but significantly so) in all four CD4+ subsets.

Germline CDR1 is ENHRY and CDR2 is SYGVKD. CDR3 size: 11 residues. V was clipped by 3 bases and J by 5 bases, with 4 bases between them. Sequencing targeted expressed TCRB transcripts, as all isolated RNA had been reverse transcribed. Regulatory, naive and central memory T cell samples averaged roughly 3.5 million reads. This table comes from immunoSEQ multiplex PCR, and its TCRdb copy is limited to in-frame clones, with some not included. Seen here are nearly 700,000 clones, around an eighth observed once, and the top ten hold 0.022%. This TCR was sampled from a young man with type 1 diabetes. V usage is TRBV10-3 and J usage is TRBJ1-1, with no clear D. The material sequenced was naive CD4+ T cells from blood. The CDR3 region is CAISEGTEAFF. CDR3 DNA sequence: TGTGCCATCAGTGAAGGTACTGAAGCTTTCTTT.